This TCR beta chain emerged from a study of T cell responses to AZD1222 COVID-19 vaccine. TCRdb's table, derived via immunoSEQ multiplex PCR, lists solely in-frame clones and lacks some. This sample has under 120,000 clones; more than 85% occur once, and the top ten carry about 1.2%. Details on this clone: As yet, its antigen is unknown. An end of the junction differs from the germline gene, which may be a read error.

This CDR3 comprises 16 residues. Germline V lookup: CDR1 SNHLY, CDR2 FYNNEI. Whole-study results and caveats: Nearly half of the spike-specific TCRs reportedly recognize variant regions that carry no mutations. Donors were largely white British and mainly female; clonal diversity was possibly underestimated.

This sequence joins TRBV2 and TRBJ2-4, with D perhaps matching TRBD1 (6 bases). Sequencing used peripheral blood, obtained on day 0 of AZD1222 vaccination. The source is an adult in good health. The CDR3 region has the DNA TGTGCCAGCTGCAAGGAGCAGGGGTCAGGGAAAAGCATTCAGTACTTC. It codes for CASCKEQGSGKSIQYF.